The T cell receptor beta chain under discussion was sequenced for a study of T cell responses to AZD1222 COVID-19 vaccine. Overall study results and limits: Vaccination with two AZD1222 doses was followed by a rise in Spike-specific TCR breadth and depth. Possibly, clonal diversity was underestimated; donors were largely white British and included more females. Reports indicate that nearly half of spike-specific TCRs are directed at unmutated variant regions.

Germline CDR1 is SGHTA and CDR2 is FQGNSA. J was trimmed by 7 bases and V by 9 bases; bases with no gene match: 11. CDR3 length: 14 residues. This clone has only a few counts. No antigen is known for it. Sequencing used immunoSEQ multiplex PCR; TCRdb keeps in-frame clones, though not all of them. This table holds under 140,000 clones, around 90% found once. V usage is TRBV7-2 and J usage is TRBJ2-5, with 10 positions matching TRBD2. This specimen consisted of peripheral blood, obtained on day 0 of AZD1222 vaccination. The sequence came from an adult in good health. CDR3: CASSSGGPLGTQYF. CDR3 DNA sequence: TGTGCCAGTTCTAGCGGGGGCCCCCTTGGGACCCAGTACTTC.